This T cell receptor (beta chain) was recovered during a study of cytomegalovirus exposure and HLA in healthy donors. Looked up from germline, CDR1 is SNHLY and CDR2 is FYNNEI. The CDR3 runs to 11 residues. The V gene lost 6 bases and the J gene lost 10 bases, with 10 bases spanning the gap. The primer mix had 60 Vbeta and 13 Jbeta primers. Method: immunoSEQ multiplex PCR; TCRdb's copy keeps in-frame clones and lacks some. The table records about 190,000 clones, roughly 85% of them present only once. In nominal health when sampled, donors likely had unrecorded immune exposures nonetheless. This receptor was identified in a boy aged 2 to 9 in good health and CMV-seronegative. Sequencing was performed on PBMCs. This chain links TRBV2 with TRBJ2-1, with D possibly matching TRBD1 (6 bases). The CDR3 nucleotides are TGTGCCAGCAGGACCGGGACAGAGCAGTTCTTC. Protein sequence: CASRTGTEQFF.